This is a list of T cell receptor beta chains from one sample in a study of shared clonotypes between healthy human individuals. Sequencing was performed with immunoSEQ multiplex PCR; in TCRdb, only in-frame clones are kept and a portion is missing. The data show around 2.1 million clones, 95% seen once. The sequenced sample consisted of naive CD4+ T cells sorted from blood. The receptors come from a man aged 18 to 30 in good health. Both conserved end residues are part of each CDR3. The D gene is left open where the match is weak. Clone sizes are given selectively: once, few, many, or a class where the clone is expanded.

clone_size j_call v_call d_call cdr3_nt cdr3_aa
. TRBJ2-3 TRBV18 . TGTGCCAGCTCACCGAGCGAGAGGTTAATCGCAGATACGCAGTATTTT CASSPSERLIADTQYF
. TRBJ1-6 TRBV30 . TGTGCCTGGAGTGTCTCGGCGGCAGGGACATATTCACCCCTCCACTTT CAWSVSAAGTYSPLHF
. TRBJ1-4 TRBV6-6 . TGTGCCAGCAAATTGAGTCCAACTAATGAAAAACTGTTTTTT CASKLSPTNEKLFF
. TRBJ2-2 TRBV6-1 TRBD1 TGTGCCAGCAGTGAAGCGCGGACAGGGAACACCGGGGAGCTGTTTTTT CASSEARTGNTGELFF
. TRBJ2-5 TRBV5-5 . TGTGCCAGCAGCTTGGAGAGTGCAGCTATGACCCAGTACTTC CASSLESAAMTQYF
. TRBJ2-1 TRBV5-1 TRBD1 TGCGCCAGCAGCGGGGGACAGAACAATGAGCAGTTCTTC CASSGGQNNEQFF
. TRBJ1-3 TRBV9 . TGTGCCAGCATCTCGGAGCTGGGTGGAAACACCATATATTTT CASISELGGNTIYF
. TRBJ2-1 TRBV5-4 . TGTGCCAGCAGCTTGGGCGTAGAGGGGAGTCGATGGTTCTTC CASSLGVEGSRWFF
. TRBJ2-5 TRBV29-1 TRBD2 TGCAGCGTTGGGGGGACTAGCGGGATAGAGACCCAGTACTTC CSVGGTSGIETQYF
once TRBJ1-3 TRBV2 . TGTGCCAGCACCCAAGGACCTGGAAACACCATATATTTT CASTQGPGNTIYF
. TRBJ2-5 TRBV11-2 . TGTGCCAGCAGCTTAGATCGGGGGAGAGAGACCCAGTACTTC CASSLDRGRETQYF
. TRBJ2-1 TRBV20-1 . TGCAGTGCTCACAGGGCAAATGAGCAGTTCTTC CSAHRANEQFF
. TRBJ2-3 TRBV30 TRBD2 TGTGCCTGGATGACTAGCGGCCTATACACAGATACGCAGTATTTT CAWMTSGLYTDTQYF
. TRBJ2-7 TRBV6-5 TRBD1 TGTGCCAGCAGCCCGGGACAGAGCTCCACCCAGTACTTC CASSPGQSSTQYF
once TRBJ1-4 TRBV28 . TGTGCCAGCAGCCTCGGACAGCACGAAAAACTGTTTTTT CASSLGQHEKLFF
. TRBJ2-7 TRBV18 . TGTGCCAGCTCACCACCTCCGGGCTCCTACGAGCAGTACTTC CASSPPPGSYEQYF
. TRBJ1-1 TRBV11-2 . TGTGCCAGCAGCGTAACAGGGTTGGCAGCTTTCTTT CASSVTGLAAFF
. TRBJ1-1 TRBV11-2 . TGTGCCAGCAGCTTGGCCGACGTGAACACTGAAGCTTTCTTT CASSLADVNTEAFF
. TRBJ2-7 TRBV7-2 . TGTGCCAGCACCACCTATGGTGCAATCTCCTACGAGCAGTACTTC CASTTYGAISYEQYF
. TRBJ2-2 TRBV10-1 TRBD1 TGCGCCAGCAGCGACTCAGGGGGCACCGGGGAGCTGTTTTTT CASSDSGGTGELFF
. TRBJ2-1 TRBV19 TRBD2 TGTGCCAGTAGCTGGTCCGGGAGGAATGAGCAGTTCTTC CASSWSGRNEQFF
. TRBJ1-3 TRBV6-1 . TGTGCCAGCAGTGACAAGGGGTTCGGAAACACCATATATTTT CASSDKGFGNTIYF
. TRBJ1-1 TRBV19 . TGTGCCAGTAGTAACCGGGAAATGAACACTGAAGCTTTCTTT CASSNREMNTEAFF
. TRBJ2-3 TRBV10-3 . TGTGCCATCAAAGACCCCGACTACACAGATACGCAGTATTTT CAIKDPDYTDTQYF
. TRBJ2-2 TRBV5-1 TRBD2 TGCGCCAGCAGCCCAGGCCCACGCGGGAGTCGTAACACCGGGGAGCTGTTTTTT CASSPGPRGSRNTGELFF
. TRBJ1-1 TRBV2 . TGTGCCAGCAGTTATCAGGGGAGCACTGAAGCTTTCTTT CASSYQGSTEAFF
. TRBJ2-7 TRBV5-1 TRBD2 TGCGCCAGCAGTTTGGCGGGAGACTTCTACGAGCAGTACTTC CASSLAGDFYEQYF
few TRBJ2-7 TRBV7-3 . TGTGCCAGCAGCCACGGGCAGACCTACGAGCAGTACTTC CASSHGQTYEQYF
. TRBJ2-2 TRBV5-1 . TGCGCCAGCAGCCCTTCGGGGGGCATGGACACCGGGGAGCTGTTTTTT CASSPSGGMDTGELFF
. TRBJ2-2 TRBV4-1 . TGCGCCAGCAGCCAAGAGATGGTTTCGGGAACCGGGGAGCTGTTTTTT CASSQEMVSGTGELFF
few TRBJ1-5 TRBV6-5 TRBD1 TGTGCCACCGCACAGGGGTCGCGGGGCAATCAGCCCCAGCATTTT CATAQGSRGNQPQHF
. TRBJ2-3 TRBV5-6 . TGTGCCAGCAGCTTGCAATTAACCTCGGCAGGTACGCAGTATTTT CASSLQLTSAGTQYF
. TRBJ1-2 TRBV4-3 TRBD1 TGCGCCAGCAGCGAAATGGGACAGGCCGTGGGTGGCTACACCTTC CASSEMGQAVGGYTF
. TRBJ2-7 TRBV2 . TGTGCCAGCAGAAGTAGGTCCTACGAGCAGTACTTC CASRSRSYEQYF
. TRBJ1-1 TRBV19 . TGTGCCAGTAGTATAAATGACCTGAACACTGAAGCTTTCTTT CASSINDLNTEAFF
. TRBJ1-1 TRBV5-1 . TGCGCCAGCAGCTTGTCACGGGCAATGAACACTGAAGCTTTCTTT CASSLSRAMNTEAFF
. TRBJ2-3 TRBV4-1 TRBD2 TGCGCCAGCAGCCAAAGGAGGGGGACTAGCGGGGGTAGCACAGATACGCAGTATTTT CASSQRRGTSGGSTDTQYF
. TRBJ1-1 TRBV5-4 . TGTGCCAGCAGCTTGGAGGGTAGAGGGTACACTGAAGCTTTCTTT CASSLEGRGYTEAFF
. TRBJ2-1 TRBV19 TRBD2 TGTGCCAGTAGTATAAGCAGCGGGAGCAGATTTCGCAGAGGCTCCTACAATGAGCAGTTCTTC CASSISSGSRFRRGSYNEQFF
. TRBJ2-7 TRBV7-2 . TGTGCCAGCAGCCCTGAGCTGCCTCTCAAGCAGTACTTC CASSPELPLKQYF
. TRBJ2-1 TRBV4-2 . TGTGCCAGCAGCCAAGTAGTGGACAGCTCCTACAATGAGCAGTTCTTC CASSQVVDSSYNEQFF
few TRBJ2-3 TRBV5-8 . TGTGCCAGCAGCTTGGGTCGCACAGATACGCAGTATTTT CASSLGRTDTQYF
. TRBJ2-7 TRBV30 . TGTGCCTGGAGTGTCAAGGGGCCGGAGGAGCAGTACTTC CAWSVKGPEEQYF
. TRBJ2-5 TRBV4-1 TRBD2 TGCGCCAGCAGCCCCGGGACTAGAGGACAAGAGACCCAGTACTTC CASSPGTRGQETQYF
. TRBJ2-7 TRBV10-3 . TGTGCCATAGGACCGGGACACAGCTCCTACGAGCAGTACTTC CAIGPGHSSYEQYF
few TRBJ1-5 TRBV10-3 . TGTGCCATCAGTGACAGGGACAATCAGCCCCAGCATTTT CAISDRDNQPQHF
. TRBJ1-1 TRBV6-6 TRBD1 TGTGCCAGCACAAATCAGGGGGGGAACACTGAAGCTTTCTTT CASTNQGGNTEAFF